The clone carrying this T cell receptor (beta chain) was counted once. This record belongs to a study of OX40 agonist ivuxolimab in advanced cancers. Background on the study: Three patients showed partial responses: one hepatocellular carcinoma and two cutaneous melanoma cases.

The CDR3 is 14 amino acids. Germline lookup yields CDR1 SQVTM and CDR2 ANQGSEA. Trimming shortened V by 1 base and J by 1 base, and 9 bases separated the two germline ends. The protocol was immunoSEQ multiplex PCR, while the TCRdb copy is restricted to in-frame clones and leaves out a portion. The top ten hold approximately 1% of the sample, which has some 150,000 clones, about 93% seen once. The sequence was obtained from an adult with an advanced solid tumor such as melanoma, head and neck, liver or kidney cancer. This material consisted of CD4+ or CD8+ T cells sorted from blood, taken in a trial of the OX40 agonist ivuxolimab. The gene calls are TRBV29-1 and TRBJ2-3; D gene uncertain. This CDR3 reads CSVEVGSGTDTQYF. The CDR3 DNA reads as TGCAGCGTTGAAGTAGGGTCGGGCACAGATACGCAGTATTTT.